This TCR beta chain was recorded in a study of T cells in Graves' hyperthyroidism and ophthalmopathy. TCR beta CDR3 regions were amplified from RNA transcripts. HTBI primers were used for first-round RT-PCR of the TCR CDR3. From the multiplex PCR reads, TCRdb called clonotypes with MiXCR, one entry per CDR3 protein. The data show about 700,000 distinct CDR3 sequences, just under 45% seen once. Germline CDR1 MGHDK, CDR2 SYGVNS. This CDR3 is 15 amino acids long. V lost 8 bases to trimming and J lost 10 bases; unmatched junction nucleotides: 12. The specimen sequenced was peripheral blood or thyroid tissue (not recorded which). The receptor was isolated from an adult man with Graves' disease, either hyperthyroidism or ophthalmopathy (not recorded which). This sequence joins TRBV25-1 and TRBJ1-6; 9 bases line up with TRBD1. The CDR3, as DNA: TGTGCCAGCTCACCACCGGGACAGGGCCTCTCACCCCTCCACTTT. Protein product: CASSPPGQGLSPLHF.